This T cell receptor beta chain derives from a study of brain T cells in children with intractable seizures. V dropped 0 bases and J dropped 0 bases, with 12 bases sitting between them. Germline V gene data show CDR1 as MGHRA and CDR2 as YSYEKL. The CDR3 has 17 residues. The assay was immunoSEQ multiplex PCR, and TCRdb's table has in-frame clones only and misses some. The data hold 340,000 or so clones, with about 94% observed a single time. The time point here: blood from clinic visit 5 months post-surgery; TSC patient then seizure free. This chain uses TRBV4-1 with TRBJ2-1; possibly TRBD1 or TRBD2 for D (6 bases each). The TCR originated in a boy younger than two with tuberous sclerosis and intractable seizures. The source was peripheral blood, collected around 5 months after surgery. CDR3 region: CASSQDQGTSSYNEQFF. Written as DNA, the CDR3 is TGCGCCAGCAGCCAAGATCAGGGGACTTCCTCCTACAATGAGCAGTTCTTC.